This T cell receptor beta chain was observed in a study of blood T cell repertoires in COVID-19. Cohort assignment relied on participant-reported clinical history. Sequencing was performed with immunoSEQ multiplex PCR; in TCRdb, only in-frame clones are kept and a portion is missing. The sample includes around 390,000 clones, 85% to 90% of them seen just once. This clone was counted once. Germline CDR1 SGDLS, CDR2 YYNGEE. V lost 5 bases to trimming and J lost 8 bases, with 16 bases between them. This CDR3 has 14 amino acids. The TCR sequence derives from a woman in her fifties or sixties who had recovered from COVID-19. The rearrangement joins TRBV9 to TRBJ1-4; D gene unclear. What was sequenced was PBMCs or T cells enriched from blood (not recorded which). This CDR3 reads CASSQRGRGEKLFF. CDR3 bases: TGTGCCAGCAGTCAGCGGGGAAGAGGGGAAAAACTGTTTTTT.